This T cell receptor (beta chain) derives from a study of CXCR3-negative and CXCR3-positive naive CD8 T cells. This clonotype shows up as medium-sized by frequency. Its antigen remains unidentified. Libraries of TRB cDNA were made by 5' RACE and carried UMIs. TCRdb reprocessed the 5' RACE reads, with one entry per CDR3 protein and no DNA. In all, the sample yields about 8,300 distinct CDR3 sequences. The CDR3 contains 15 residues. Germline V lookup: CDR1 MNHEY, CDR2 SVGAGI. Whole-study findings and limits: CXCR3-positive naive cells had TRB CDR3s that were more hydrophobic than CXCR3-negative naive cells had. Similarly elevated diversity marked both naive subsets, with memory CD8+ cells showing far lower diversity.

The genes are TRBV6-5 and TRBJ2-1. The TCR was taken from a human donor in good health. Some clones in this sample may be carry-over from other donors' samples. Sequences were obtained from naive CXCR3- CD8+ T cells from blood. Subset in this sample: CD45RO-CCR7+CD27+CD95- naive CD8+ T cells lacking CXCR3 (TNR3-). CDR3 amino acids: CASSYSPESNNEQFF.